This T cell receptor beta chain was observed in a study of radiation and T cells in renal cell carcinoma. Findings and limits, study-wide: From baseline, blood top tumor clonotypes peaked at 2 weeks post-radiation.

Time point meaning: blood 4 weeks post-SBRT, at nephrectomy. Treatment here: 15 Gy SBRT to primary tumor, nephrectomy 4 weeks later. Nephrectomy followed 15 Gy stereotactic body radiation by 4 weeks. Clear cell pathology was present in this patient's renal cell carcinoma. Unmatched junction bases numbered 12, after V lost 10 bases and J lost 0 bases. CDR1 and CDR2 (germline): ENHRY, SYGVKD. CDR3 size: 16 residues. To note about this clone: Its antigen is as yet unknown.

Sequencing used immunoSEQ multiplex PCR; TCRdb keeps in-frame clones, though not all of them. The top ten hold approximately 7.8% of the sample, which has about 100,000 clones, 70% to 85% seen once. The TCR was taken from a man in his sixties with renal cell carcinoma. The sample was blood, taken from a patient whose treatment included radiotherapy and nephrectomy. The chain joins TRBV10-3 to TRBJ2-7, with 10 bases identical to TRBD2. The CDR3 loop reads CATTPRTSGYSYEQYF. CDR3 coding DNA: TGTGCCACCACCCCCCGGACTAGCGGATACTCCTACGAGCAGTACTTC.